The present TCR beta chain was sequenced within a study of monozygotic twins with inflammatory bowel disease. Overall study findings and caveats: Patient-specific immunosuppressive treatments may have made repertoires more variable.

Germline V CDR1 and CDR2: MDHEN, SYDVKM. This CDR3 comprises 14 residues. The cDNA of both the TCRalpha and TCRbeta chains was subjected to two nested PCRs of about 16 and 10 cycles. TCRdb processed the 5' RACE reads again and assigns one entry to each CDR3 protein, with no DNA. The table gives some 83,000 distinct CDR3 sequences; the top ten clones make up 7.4% of it. On this clonotype: Its target is unknown.

Sequences were obtained from blood. This rearrangement joins TRBV28 to TRBJ1-1; TCRdb outputs TRBD1, but without DNA this stays unchecked. This sequence originates from a human donor with ulcerative colitis or Crohn's disease, or a healthy co-twin of an affected twin (not recorded which). CDR3 loop: CASSSRARNTEAFF.